This T cell receptor (beta chain) came from a study of vaccination effects on CD4 cells after COVID-19. In the study overall: Researchers obtained post-vaccine samples at a median of 72 days past the second dose.

Germline-derived CDR1 and CDR2 are MNHEY and SMNVEV (reference sequence). The junction had 6 bases not matched to a gene; V was cut back by 5 bases and J by 0 bases. The CDR3 sequence is 16 residues long. Around day 10 of culture, CD4+ T cells were separated out. Between March and December 2020, the person had a SARS-CoV-2 infection that PCR confirmed. Participants each got two BNT162b2 or mRNA-1273 vaccine doses. Each culture had half its medium swapped for IL-2 medium on days 3 and 7. Only in-frame clones appear in the TCRdb table, and some are missing; sequencing was by immunoSEQ multiplex PCR. The sample carries tens of thousands of clones, 74% recorded once. This clone was counted a few times. What it recognizes is unknown.

The V call is TRBV27, the J call TRBJ2-7; 11 bases are a match to TRBD1. The input for sequencing was CD4+ T cells from PBMCs cultured without peptide, taken after COVID-19 vaccination. The TCR comes from a human donor who had a prior SARS-CoV-2 infection. CDR3 coding DNA: TGTGCCAGCAGTCGCTTCGGGACAGGGGGCTCCTACGAGCAGTACTTC. It yields the protein CASSRFGTGGSYEQYF.